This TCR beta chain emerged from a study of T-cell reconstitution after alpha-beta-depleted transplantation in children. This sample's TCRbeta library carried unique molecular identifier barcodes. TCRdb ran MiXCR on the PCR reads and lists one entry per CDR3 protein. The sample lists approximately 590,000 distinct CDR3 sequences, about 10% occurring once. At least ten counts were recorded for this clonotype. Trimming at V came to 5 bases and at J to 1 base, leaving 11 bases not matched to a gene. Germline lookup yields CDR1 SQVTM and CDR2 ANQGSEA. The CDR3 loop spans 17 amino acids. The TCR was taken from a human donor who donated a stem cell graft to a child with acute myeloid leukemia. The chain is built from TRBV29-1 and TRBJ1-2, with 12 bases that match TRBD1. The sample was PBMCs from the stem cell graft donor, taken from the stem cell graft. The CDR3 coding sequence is TGCAGCGTTTATGATCCGGGACAGGGGGCTGGTAACTATGGCTACACCTTC. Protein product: CSVYDPGQGAGNYGYTF.